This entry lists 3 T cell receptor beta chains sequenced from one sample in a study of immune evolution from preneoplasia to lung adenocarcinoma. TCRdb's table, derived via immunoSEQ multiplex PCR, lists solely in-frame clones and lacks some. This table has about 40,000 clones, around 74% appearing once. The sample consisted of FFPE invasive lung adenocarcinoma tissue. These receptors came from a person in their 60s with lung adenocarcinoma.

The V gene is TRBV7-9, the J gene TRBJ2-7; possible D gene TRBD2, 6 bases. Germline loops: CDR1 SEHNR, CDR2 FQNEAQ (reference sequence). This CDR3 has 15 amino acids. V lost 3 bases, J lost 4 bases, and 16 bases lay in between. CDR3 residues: CASSLRGGDVYEQYF. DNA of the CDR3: TGTGCCAGCAGCTTGAGGGGAGGCGACGTTTACGAGCAGTACTTC.

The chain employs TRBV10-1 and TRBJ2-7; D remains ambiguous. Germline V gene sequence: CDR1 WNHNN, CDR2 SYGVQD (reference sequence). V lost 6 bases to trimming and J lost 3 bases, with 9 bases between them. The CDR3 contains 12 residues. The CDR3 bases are TGCGCCAGCAGAGACGCGCGCTACGAGCAGTACTTC. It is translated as CASRDARYEQYF.

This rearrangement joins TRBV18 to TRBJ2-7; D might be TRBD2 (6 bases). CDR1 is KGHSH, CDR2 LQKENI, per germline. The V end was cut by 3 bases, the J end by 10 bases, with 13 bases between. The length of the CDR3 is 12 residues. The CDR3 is CASSPSAREQYF. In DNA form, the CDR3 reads TGTGCCAGCTCACCGTCCGCGCGGGAACAGTACTTC.